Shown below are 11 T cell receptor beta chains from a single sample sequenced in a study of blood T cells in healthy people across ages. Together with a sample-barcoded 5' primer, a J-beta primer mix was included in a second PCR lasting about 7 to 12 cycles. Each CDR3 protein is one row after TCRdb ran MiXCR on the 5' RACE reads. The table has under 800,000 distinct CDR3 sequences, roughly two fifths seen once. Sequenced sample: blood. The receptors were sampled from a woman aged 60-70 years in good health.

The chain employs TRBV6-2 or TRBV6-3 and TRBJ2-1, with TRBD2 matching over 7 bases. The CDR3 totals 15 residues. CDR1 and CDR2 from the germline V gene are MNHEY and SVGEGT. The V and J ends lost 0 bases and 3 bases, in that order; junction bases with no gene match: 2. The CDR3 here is CASSYSAGDYNEQFF. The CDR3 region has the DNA TGTGCCAGCAGTTACTCCGCGGGGGACTACAATGAGCAGTTCTTC.

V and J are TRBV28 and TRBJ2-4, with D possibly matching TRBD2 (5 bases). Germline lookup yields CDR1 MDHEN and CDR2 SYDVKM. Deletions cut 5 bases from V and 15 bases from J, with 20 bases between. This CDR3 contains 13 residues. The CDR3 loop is CASSVPTAEVVYF. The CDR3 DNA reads TGTGCCAGCAGTGTCCCTACAGCGGAAGTGGTGTACTTC.

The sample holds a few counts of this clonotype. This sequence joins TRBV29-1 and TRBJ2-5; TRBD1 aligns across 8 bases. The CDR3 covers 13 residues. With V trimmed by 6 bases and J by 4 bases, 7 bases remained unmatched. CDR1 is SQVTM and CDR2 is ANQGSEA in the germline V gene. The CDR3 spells CSVPSGQGETQYF. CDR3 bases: TGCAGCGTCCCCTCCGGACAGGGAGAGACCCAGTACTTC.

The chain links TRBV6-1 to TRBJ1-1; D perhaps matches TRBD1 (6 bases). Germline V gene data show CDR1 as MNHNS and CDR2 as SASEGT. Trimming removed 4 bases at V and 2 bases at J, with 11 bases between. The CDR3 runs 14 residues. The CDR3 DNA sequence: TGTGCCAGCAGTGCCAGGGGTACTAACACTGAAGCTTTCTTT. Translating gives CASSARGTNTEAFF.

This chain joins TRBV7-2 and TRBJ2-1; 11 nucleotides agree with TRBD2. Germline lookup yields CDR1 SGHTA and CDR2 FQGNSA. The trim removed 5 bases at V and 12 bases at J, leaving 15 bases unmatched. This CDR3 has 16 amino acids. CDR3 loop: CASSVGASGRWVGQFF. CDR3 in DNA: TGTGCCAGCAGCGTAGGGGCTAGCGGGAGGTGGGTAGGGCAGTTCTTC.

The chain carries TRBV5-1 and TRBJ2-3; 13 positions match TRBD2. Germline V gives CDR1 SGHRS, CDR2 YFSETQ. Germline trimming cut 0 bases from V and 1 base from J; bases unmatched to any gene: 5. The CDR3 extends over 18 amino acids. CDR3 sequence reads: CASSLVLAGGLGTDTQYF. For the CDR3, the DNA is TGCGCCAGCAGCTTGGTACTAGCGGGGGGGCTCGGCACAGATACGCAGTATTTT.

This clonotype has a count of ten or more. The CDR3 nucleotides read TGTGCCAGCAGCGTAGGAGCGGGGGGCACAGATACGCAGTATTTT. As protein: CASSVGAGGTDTQYF. V usage is TRBV9 and J usage is TRBJ2-3; TRBD2 aligns across 8 bases. Germline CDR1 reads SGDLS; CDR2 reads YYNGEE. Unmatched junction bases numbered 1, after V lost 0 bases and J lost 1 base. This CDR3 has 15 residues.

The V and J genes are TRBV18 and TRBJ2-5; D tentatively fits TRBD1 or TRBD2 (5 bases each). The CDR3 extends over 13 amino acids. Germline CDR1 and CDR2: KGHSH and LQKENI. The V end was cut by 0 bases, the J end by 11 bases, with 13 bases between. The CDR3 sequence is CASSPPVVGEQYF. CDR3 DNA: TGTGCCAGCTCACCACCCGTAGTAGGGGAGCAGTACTTC.

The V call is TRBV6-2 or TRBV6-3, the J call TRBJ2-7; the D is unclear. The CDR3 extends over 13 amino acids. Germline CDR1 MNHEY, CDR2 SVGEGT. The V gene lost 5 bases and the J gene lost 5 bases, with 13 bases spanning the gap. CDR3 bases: TGTGCCAGCAGTGCCGGGTCCCCAGACGAGCAGTACTTC. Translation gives CASSAGSPDEQYF.

The CDR3 region has the DNA TGTGCCTGGAGTGTTGGCAGTAGCCCCTACAATGAGCAGTTCTTC. It yields the protein CAWSVGSSPYNEQFF. This chain uses TRBV30 with TRBJ2-1; no reliable D call. In germline, CDR1 is GTSNPN, CDR2 SVGIG (reference sequence). This CDR3 has 15 residues. The V end was cut by 0 bases, the J end by 2 bases, with 11 bases between. The entire variable domain, with the rest obtained from reference TRBV30 and TRBJ2-1, is as follows: SQTIHQWPATLVQPVGSPLSLECTVEGTSNPNLYWYRQAAGRGLQLLFYSVGIGQISSEVPQNLSASRPQDRQFILSSKKLLLSDSGFYLCAWSVGSSPYNEQFFGPGTRLTVL.

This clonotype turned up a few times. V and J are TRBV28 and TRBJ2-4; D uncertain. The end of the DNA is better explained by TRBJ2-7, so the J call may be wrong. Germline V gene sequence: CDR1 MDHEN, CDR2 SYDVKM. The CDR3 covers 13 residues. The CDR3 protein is CASSSPLSYEQYF. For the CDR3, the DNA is TGTGCCAGCAGTAGTCCCCTCTCCTACGAGCAGTACTTC.